The 26 T cell receptor beta chains listed next were all sequenced from one sample in a study of CD8 T cells in Susac syndrome. An amount of RNA that ranged from roughly 0.5 to 1 ug was reverse transcribed with random hexamers. Using its own MiXCR run on the immunoSEQ multiplex PCR reads, TCRdb lists one record per CDR3 protein. The table lists approximately 200,000 distinct CDR3 sequences, around 90% of them singletons, with about 0.12% in the top ten. The material sequenced was CD8+ T cells from PBMCs. The receptors stem from a human donor with multiple sclerosis.

This clonotype is a singleton in its sample. The chain carries TRBV5-1 and TRBJ1-5; TRBD1 agrees at 10 bases. Germline V CDR1 and CDR2: SGHRS, YFSETQ. This CDR3 region has 15 residues. The trim removed 4 bases at V and 6 bases at J, leaving 7 bases unmatched. This CDR3 is CASSEGQGGGQPQHF. CDR3 in DNA: TGCGCCAGCAGCGAAGGACAGGGGGGAGGTCAGCCCCAGCATTTT.

The V and J genes are TRBV20-1 and TRBJ2-2; D is uncertain. The CDR3 length is 12 residues. Germline V gene data show CDR1 as DFQATT and CDR2 as SNEGSKA (reference sequence). The V end was cut by 5 bases, the J end by 4 bases, with 8 bases between. In DNA form, the CDR3 reads TGCAGTGCTTGGTCTATCACCGGGGAGCTGTTTTTT. Protein: CSAWSITGELFF.

The chain combines TRBV27 with TRBJ1-2; D call uncertain. CDR1 is MNHEY, CDR2 SMNVEV, per germline (reference sequence). This CDR3 region has 15 residues. Trimming cost V 5 bases and J 4 bases, with 17 bases left between them. The CDR3 DNA reads as TGTGCCAGCAGTCTCGTGGCAGGAACCATCTATGGCTACACCTTC. Its protein is CASSLVAGTIYGYTF.

This clonotype was detected once. V is TRBV15 and J is TRBJ1-2, with 7 bases lining up with TRBD1. The J segment lost 3 bases and the V segment lost 2 bases, leaving 6 bases of the junction unmatched. The CDR3 runs 15 residues. Per germline, CDR1 LNHNV and CDR2 YYDKDF (reference sequence). CDR3 nucleotide sequence: TGTGCCACCAGCAGACCGAACAGGGGAGACTATGGCTACACCTTC. This gives the protein CATSRPNRGDYGYTF.

The chain couples TRBV5-4 to TRBJ2-3; D perhaps matches TRBD2 (6 bases). The germline gives CDR1 SGHNT, CDR2 YYREEE (reference sequence). Between the trimmed V and J ends, which lost 2 bases and 3 bases, there was a span of 19 bases. The length of the CDR3 is 17 residues. CDR3 nucleotide sequence: TGTGCCAGCAGCTTTAGGACTATGATGGAGGCAACAGATACGCAGTATTTT. This translates into CASSFRTMMEATDTQYF.

The chain links TRBV15 to TRBJ1-5, with D possibly being TRBD1 (6 bases). Germline lookup yields CDR1 LNHNV and CDR2 YYDKDF (reference sequence). The CDR3 totals 16 residues. Trimming removed 1 base from V and 5 bases from J, with 15 bases in between. CDR3 region: CATSRGGHPDDQPQHF. The CDR3 nucleotides read TGTGCCACCAGCAGAGGGGGACACCCGGACGATCAGCCCCAGCATTTT.

This chain joins TRBV11-3 and TRBJ1-4; D is perhaps TRBD1 (6 bases). This CDR3 contains 16 residues. Germline-derived CDR1 and CDR2 are SGHNT and YENEEA. The germline V and J ends were trimmed by 5 bases and 4 bases, with 17 bases remaining between them. The CDR3 nucleotides read TGTGCCAGCAGCCGTGCGGACAGCTCGCATAATGAAAAACTGTTTTTT. Translated, it gives CASSRADSSHNEKLFF.

This sequence joins TRBV5-1 and TRBJ2-5, with TRBD2 identical over 10 bases. Germline CDR1 and CDR2: SGHRS and YFSETQ. V lost 4 bases, J lost 3 bases, and 15 bases stayed unmatched. The CDR3 runs to 18 residues. The CDR3 is CASSLARLAGDREETQYF. The CDR3 DNA sequence: TGCGCCAGCAGCCTAGCAAGGCTAGCGGGAGACCGAGAAGAGACCCAGTACTTC.

The chain employs TRBV28 and TRBJ2-7; perhaps TRBD2 as D (7 bases). Germline lookup yields CDR1 MDHEN and CDR2 SYDVKM. V was clipped by 3 bases and J by 4 bases, with 13 bases between them. This CDR3 is 14 amino acids long. CDR3 region: CASSLGGAAYEQYF. The CDR3 region has the DNA TGTGCCAGCAGTTTGGGGGGGGCGGCTTACGAGCAGTACTTC. Variable domain in full (rest from reference TRBV28 and TRBJ2-7): DVKVTQSSRYLVKRTGEKVFLECVQDMDHENMFWYRQDPGLGLRLIYFSYDVKMKEKGDIPEGYSVSREKKERFSLILESASTNQTSMYLCASSLGGAAYEQYFGPGTRLTVT.

V usage is TRBV28 and J usage is TRBJ1-2; no definite D call. CDR1 MDHEN and CDR2 SYDVKM come from the germline V gene. Trimming cost V 9 bases and J 0 bases, with 26 bases left between them. The CDR3 contains 18 residues. CDR3 in DNA: TGTGCCAGTGTAATCGGTCCCATCGCGGCTGAGTCTAACTATGGCTACACCTTC. Translation gives CASVIGPIAAESNYGYTF.

The rearrangement links TRBV7-9 to TRBJ2-3; 7 nucleotides match TRBD1. This CDR3 comprises 15 residues. V lost 5 bases to trimming and J lost 3 bases; unmatched junction nucleotides: 8. CDR1 SEHNR and CDR2 FQNEAQ come from the germline V gene (reference sequence). CDR3 sequence reads: CASSVPGQATDTQYF. Written as DNA, the CDR3 is TGTGCCAGCAGCGTCCCCGGACAGGCGACAGATACGCAGTATTTT.

The CDR3 region is CASSHKSGKVELEQYF. Written as DNA, the CDR3 is TGTGCCAGCAGCCACAAATCGGGGAAAGTGGAACTCGAGCAGTACTTC. The rearrangement links TRBV7-6 to TRBJ2-7, with a weak D call TRBD2 (5 bases). With 5 bases removed from V and 6 bases from J, the gap between germline ends came to 23 bases. This CDR3 comprises 16 residues. Germline CDR1 is SGHVS and CDR2 is FNYEAQ.

This rearrangement joins TRBV7-9 to TRBJ2-5; D tentatively reads TRBD1 or TRBD2 (5 bases each). The V gene's germline CDR1 is SEHNR and CDR2 FQNEAQ (reference sequence). Trimming stripped 5 bases from V and 3 bases from J, with 13 bases between. This CDR3 is 14 amino acids long. Here the CDR3 reads CASSPAGTEETQYF. The DNA for the CDR3 is TGTGCCAGCAGCCCCGCCGGGACGGAAGAGACCCAGTACTTC.

The rearrangement joins TRBV30 to TRBJ1-5; weak D call: TRBD1 (6 bases). The CDR3 loop spans 14 amino acids. V was trimmed by 5 bases and J by 6 bases, leaving 17 bases between them. Germline assignment: CDR1 GTSNPN and CDR2 SVGIG (reference sequence). The CDR3 bases are TGTGCCTGGGGGGGGCAGTCAGCGACTCAGCCCCAGCATTTT. Translated: CAWGGQSATQPQHF.

This chain joins TRBV12-3 or TRBV12-4 and TRBJ1-1; D not resolved. V dropped 6 bases and J dropped 6 bases, with 8 bases sitting between them. The CDR3 extends over 11 amino acids. CDR3 DNA: TGTGCCAGCAGCCATGCCCCTGAAGCTTTCTTT. Translated: CASSHAPEAFF.

The J gene is TRBJ2-2, the V gene TRBV18; D gene uncertain. The germline V and J ends were trimmed by 3 bases and 0 bases, with 8 bases remaining between them. This CDR3 has 15 residues. Germline lookup yields CDR1 KGHSH and CDR2 LQKENI. This CDR3 is CASSPTESNTGELFF. CDR3 bases: TGTGCCAGCTCACCGACGGAGTCGAACACCGGGGAGCTGTTTTTT.

This clonotype was detected a few times. The V call is TRBV4-3, the J call TRBJ2-1, with D possibly being TRBD2 (5 bases). The CDR3 loop spans 16 amino acids. Germline CDR1 LGHNA, CDR2 YSLEER. Trimming stripped 0 bases from V and 7 bases from J, with 16 bases between. The CDR3 DNA is TGCGCCAGCAGCCAAGAGGCGGTGAGGACTGGGAATGAGCAGTTCTTC. It is translated as CASSQEAVRTGNEQFF.

This clonotype was found a few times. V and J are TRBV14 and TRBJ2-7; 9 nucleotides line up with TRBD1. Per germline, CDR1 SGHDN and CDR2 FVKESK. After removal of 8 bases from V and 2 bases from J, the junction contained 7 bases not matched to a gene. The CDR3 covers 14 residues. The chain's CDR3 is CASAVGTGTYEQYF. The CDR3 nucleotides read TGTGCCAGCGCCGTGGGGACAGGGACCTACGAGCAGTACTTC.

V is TRBV5-6 and J is TRBJ2-5; 8 positions agree with TRBD1. Germline CDR1 SGHDT, CDR2 YYEEEE. The V and J ends lost 4 bases and 2 bases, in that order; junction bases with no gene match: 10. The CDR3 length is 16 residues. The CDR3 is CASSTLMGQVQETQYF. The CDR3 DNA follows: TGTGCCAGCAGCACCCTGATGGGACAGGTACAAGAGACCCAGTACTTC.

CDR3 residues: CASSQAVGLWETQYF. The CDR3 DNA follows: TGTGCCAGCAGCCAAGCCGTCGGCTTATGGGAGACCCAGTACTTC. The chain links TRBV14 to TRBJ2-5; no reliable D call. The CDR3 length is 15 residues. Trimming left V 1 base short and J 5 bases short, with 14 bases between. Germline V CDR1 and CDR2: SGHDN, FVKESK.

V usage is TRBV2 and J usage is TRBJ1-2, with D perhaps matching TRBD1 (5 bases). CDR1 is SNHLY and CDR2 is FYNNEI in the germline V gene. This CDR3 spans 12 amino acids. V lost 9 bases and J 7 bases, leaving 15 bases between the germline ends. The CDR3 is CASPQGRTGYTF. The CDR3 DNA follows: TGTGCCAGTCCTCAGGGTAGGACTGGCTACACCTTC.

The chain employs TRBV30 and TRBJ2-1; the match to TRBD2 covers 9 bases. The CDR3 runs 15 residues. Germline CDR1 and CDR2: GTSNPN and SVGIG (reference sequence). V shed 4 bases and J 4 bases; nucleotides not matched to a gene: 8. The CDR3: CAWTTSGNPYNEQFF. The CDR3 region has the DNA TGTGCCTGGACGACTAGCGGTAATCCTTACAATGAGCAGTTCTTC.

This chain joins TRBV6-5 and TRBJ2-6; possible D gene TRBD1, 6 bases. Germline CDR1 is MNHEY and CDR2 is SVGAGI. The CDR3 is 19 residues long. V was shortened by 2 bases and J by 0 bases, with 17 bases between the two germline ends. CDR3 bases: TGTGCCAGCAGTTACCGCCCGACAGGCCTTAGCTCTGGGGCCAACGTCCTGACTTTC. This sequence encodes CASSYRPTGLSSGANVLTF.

This clonotype has just one count. The V gene is TRBV3-1, the J gene TRBJ1-1; a possible D gene is TRBD1 (6 bases). V was clipped by 4 bases and J by 2 bases, with 11 bases between them. CDR3 size: 14 residues. Germline CDR1 and CDR2: LGHDT and YNNKEL (reference sequence). CDR3 loop: CASSRSDSNTEAFF. CDR3 DNA: TGTGCCAGCAGCCGATCGGACAGCAACACTGAAGCTTTCTTT.

The chain recombines TRBV30 with TRBJ2-5; D ambiguous. The germline V and J ends were trimmed by 0 bases and 3 bases, with 20 bases remaining between them. There are 17 residues in the CDR3. Germline V gene sequence: CDR1 GTSNPN, CDR2 SVGIG (reference sequence). CDR3 residues: CAWSVWEGNRDKETQYF. In DNA form, the CDR3 reads TGTGCCTGGAGTGTATGGGAAGGGAACCGTGATAAAGAGACCCAGTACTTC.

The chain recombines TRBV15 with TRBJ2-1, with D tentatively TRBD2 (6 bases). Germline values: CDR1 LNHNV, CDR2 YYDKDF (reference sequence). The CDR3 loop spans 15 amino acids. Trimming took 0 bases from V and 5 from J, leaving 11 bases between them. The CDR3 DNA is TGTGCCACCAGCAGAGATCCGGGAGTTAACAATGAGCAGTTCTTC. Encoded protein: CATSRDPGVNNEQFF.